This passage covers 17 T cell receptor beta chains from one sample sequenced in a study of metastatic and nonmetastatic thyroid tumors. Each patient came to thyroid surgery without any prior treatment (of any kind). Using MiXCR, TCRdb re-called clones from the PCR reads. The sample records roughly 28,000 clones, about 26% being singletons. The specimen sequenced was blood. Receptor source: a female donor with papillary thyroid cancer or a benign thyroid nodule (not recorded which). Some clones in this sample may be carry-over from other donors' samples.

This clone has at least ten counts. Additional DNA sequences in this sample encode the identical CDR3. The chain carries TRBV27 and TRBJ1-1, with D uncertain. Trimming pared 3 bases from V and 1 base from J, leaving 12 bases between. Germline values: CDR1 MNHEY, CDR2 SMNVEV (reference sequence). CDR3 length: 15 residues. CDR3 sequence: CASSFYGRENTEAFF. As DNA, the CDR3 is TGTGCCAGCAGTTTCTACGGACGGGAGAACACTGAAGCTTTCTTT.

This clone was counted ten times or more. V usage is TRBV5-1 and J usage is TRBJ2-7, with 12 bases identical to TRBD2. The CDR3 contains 16 residues. Unmatched junction bases numbered 7, after V lost 0 bases and J lost 6 bases. Germline CDR1 SGHRS, CDR2 YFSETQ. The CDR3 DNA sequence: TGCGCCAGCAGCTTGGCCCCACTAGCGGGAGGAGGCGAGCAGTACTTC. As protein: CASSLAPLAGGGEQYF.

This clone showed up many times. The CDR3 nucleotides read TGTGCCAGCAGTTCCTACAGGGGGGCGGGGACCCAGTACTTC. Its protein product is CASSSYRGAGTQYF. V usage is TRBV28 and J usage is TRBJ2-5; 8 bases agree with TRBD1. CDR1 MDHEN and CDR2 SYDVKM come from the germline V gene. Trimming at V came to 4 bases and at J to 7 bases, leaving 8 bases not matched to a gene. The CDR3 covers 14 residues. Filled out from reference TRBV28 and TRBJ2-5, the complete variable domain reads DVKVTQSSRYLVKRTGEKVFLECVQDMDHENMFWYRQDPGLGLRLIYFSYDVKMKEKGDIPEGYSVSREKKERFSLILESASTNQTSMYLCASSSYRGAGTQYFGPGTRLLVL.

Within the sample, this clone is medium-sized. V is TRBV5-6 and J is TRBJ2-1; perhaps TRBD2 as D (6 bases). Germline loops: CDR1 SGHDT, CDR2 YYEEEE. The CDR3 covers 16 residues. With 5 bases removed from V and 2 bases from J, the gap between germline ends came to 17 bases. CDR3 sequence: CASSPGPGAPYNEQFF. For the CDR3, the DNA is TGTGCCAGCAGTCCGGGACCGGGAGCCCCCTACAATGAGCAGTTCTTC.

The rearrangement uses TRBV20-1 and TRBJ2-1, with a weak D call TRBD2 (6 bases). Trimming took off 7 bases at V and 9 bases at J, with 19 bases between the two ends. This CDR3 has 13 amino acids. The V gene's germline CDR1 is DFQATT and CDR2 SNEGSKA (reference sequence). The CDR3 DNA follows: TGCAGTGTAGCGGCACCATTCGGCGGTGAGCAGTTCTTC. Its translation is CSVAAPFGGEQFF.

Judged by abundance, this clone is medium-sized. V and J are TRBV9 and TRBJ1-2; 11 positions match TRBD1. After removal of 0 bases from V and 2 bases from J, the junction contained 9 bases not matched to a gene. The CDR3 totals 18 residues. Germline CDR1 SGDLS, CDR2 YYNGEE. CDR3: CASSVVVGQGDQNYGYTF. CDR3 nucleotide sequence: TGTGCCAGCAGCGTAGTAGTGGGACAGGGGGACCAAAACTATGGCTACACCTTC.

By sample fraction, this clone is medium-sized (0.01 to 0.1%). The chain combines TRBV6-5 with TRBJ1-2, with TRBD1 identical over 9 bases. This CDR3 has 15 residues. The V gene end was trimmed by 2 bases and the J gene end by 5 bases; junction bases not matched to a gene: 6. The germline V gene has CDR1 MNHEY and CDR2 SVGAGI. The CDR3 DNA is TGTGCCAGCAGTTACGGGTGGACAGGGGAATATGGCTACACCTTC. Protein: CASSYGWTGEYGYTF.

This clone was detected only a few times. This sequence joins TRBV15 and TRBJ2-7; 7 positions agree with TRBD1. This CDR3 contains 14 residues. Germline-derived CDR1 and CDR2 are LNHNV and YYDKDF (reference sequence). With V trimmed by 2 bases and J by 2 bases, 3 bases remained unmatched. The CDR3 nucleotides read TGTGCCACCAGCAGACGGGACAGACCCTACGAGCAGTACTTC. It translates to CATSRRDRPYEQYF.

Details on this clone: One end of the junction does not line up with germline, which may come from a read error. V gene TRBV19 combines with J gene TRBJ2-1; TRBD2 might be the D (6 bases). CDR3 size: 16 residues. Germline lookup yields CDR1 LNHDA and CDR2 SQIVND (reference sequence). The DNA for the CDR3 is TGTGCCAGTAGTATCACGTCTAGCGTGAGTCGGAATGAGCAGCTCTTC. Translating gives CASSITSSVSRNEQLF.

This clone was counted ten times or more. J is TRBJ2-7 and V is TRBV28; a weak D match, TRBD2 (6 bases). Between the trimmed V and J ends, which lost 6 bases and 0 bases, there was a span of 12 bases. This CDR3 has 14 residues. CDR1 is MDHEN, CDR2 SYDVKM, per germline. CDR3 sequence (DNA): TGTGCCAGCAGCGGGGGACGCAGCTCCTACGAGCAGTACTTC. Its translation is CASSGGRSSYEQYF.

This clone has a count of ten or more. V usage is TRBV7-9 and J usage is TRBJ2-3; possible D gene TRBD2, 6 bases. Trimming shortened V by 2 bases and J by 3 bases, and 12 bases separated the two germline ends. Germline CDR1 and CDR2: SEHNR and FQNEAQ (reference sequence). CDR3 length equals 15 residues. The CDR3, as DNA: TGTGCCAGCAGCTTATATAGCGGCGCAACAGATACGCAGTATTTT. It translates to CASSLYSGATDTQYF.

This clone is labeled as medium-sized. The chain recombines TRBV19 with TRBJ1-4; D remains unclear. Per germline, CDR1 LNHDA and CDR2 SQIVND (reference sequence). The CDR3 runs 13 residues. Trimming removed 8 bases from V and 0 bases from J, with 7 bases in between. This CDR3 is CASAGTTNEKLFF. The CDR3 DNA is TGTGCCAGTGCGGGTACAACTAATGAAAAACTGTTTTTT. The entire variable domain, with the rest obtained from reference TRBV19 and TRBJ1-4, is as follows: DGGITQSPKYLFRKEGQNVTLSCEQNLNHDAMYWYRQDPGQGLRLIYYSQIVNDFQKGDIAEGYSVSREKKESFPLTVTSAQKNPTAFYLCASAGTTNEKLFFGSGTQLSVL.

This clone was seen repeatedly, ten times or more. The J gene is TRBJ2-7, the V gene TRBV5-6; D ambiguous. Germline CDR1 and CDR2: SGHDT and YYEEEE. The ends were cut back, 1 base at V and 7 bases at J, with 12 bases in the middle. The CDR3 runs 13 residues. CDR3 nucleotides: TGTGCCAGCAGCTTGTCCCGGGTTGGAGAGCAGTACTTC. Protein product: CASSLSRVGEQYF.

This clone showed up many times. The chain employs TRBV5-1 and TRBJ2-5; 8 positions match TRBD2. The CDR3 extends over 16 amino acids. V lost 0 bases to trimming and J lost 0 bases; unmatched junction nucleotides: 4. Germline V gives CDR1 SGHRS, CDR2 YFSETQ. The CDR3 nucleotides read TGCGCCAGCAGCTTGGGTCCTAGCGGGTACCAAGAGACCCAGTACTTC. Encoded protein: CASSLGPSGYQETQYF.

The table lists this clone with many counts. The chain carries TRBV27 and TRBJ2-2, with 7 bases fitting TRBD2. V gave up 2 bases and J gave up 4 bases; unmatched junction bases: 4. CDR1 MNHEY and CDR2 SMNVEV come from the germline V gene (reference sequence). The CDR3 has 15 residues. As DNA, the CDR3 is TGTGCCAGCAGTTTAATGGGGGGGGGCACCGGGGAGCTGTTTTTT. It translates to CASSLMGGGTGELFF.

The genes are TRBV11-3 and TRBJ1-1; D is possibly TRBD1 (6 bases). CDR1 is SGHNT and CDR2 is YENEEA in the germline V gene. The CDR3 is 13 residues long. The V gene lost 5 bases and the J gene lost 4 bases, with 11 bases spanning the gap. CDR3 loop: CASSPRGGTEAFF. The DNA of the CDR3 is TGTGCCAGCAGCCCCAGGGGCGGCACTGAAGCTTTCTTT.

By sample share, this clone is medium-sized. The rearrangement uses TRBV6-6 and TRBJ1-4, with TRBD1 as a possible D gene (6 bases). Germline CDR1 MNHNY, CDR2 SVGAGI (reference sequence). Trimming took off 2 bases at V and 3 bases at J, with 10 bases between the two ends. The CDR3 is made up of 15 amino acids. CDR3 DNA: TGTGCCAGCAGTTACAGGGGGATGGCTAATGAAAAACTGTTTTTT. Translation: CASSYRGMANEKLFF.